This T cell receptor (beta chain) derives from a study of blood T cell repertoires in COVID-19 (dated by TCRdb to about 2020). About the investigation overall: Samples from collaborators originated in the United States, Italy and Spain and spanned both the acute and convalescent phases of COVID-19. The material from the prospective study consisted of cDNA or gDNA derived from T cells, B-cell-depleted T cells, or PBMCs. The dataset comprised deeply sampled blood TCRbeta repertoires from subjects exposed to, actively infected with, or recovered from COVID-19. The repertoires were made available in a free public database intended to serve as a resource for research on the immune response to SARS-CoV-2. The samples were drawn from the first 160 participants of the ongoing ImmuneRACE study and from more than 1,000 subjects provided by 6 global collaborators. Nearly every sample came with metadata listing a de-identified subject ID, COVID-19 status, age in years and sex. HLA class I and class II types, where available, came from metadata supplied by the sample provider rather than from assay-based typing.

The immunoSEQ Assay, a bias-controlled multiplex PCR, was used to amplify TCRbeta CDR3 regions from genomic DNA. The paper's data handling went like this. Nucleated cell counts per sample were estimated from amplification of reference gene primers within the assay. To quantify the absolute abundance of each unique TCRbeta CDR3 rearrangement, sequence reads were collapsed and filtered. For each sample, productive Simpson clonality was calculated as the square root of Simpson's diversity index over productive rearrangements. TCRdb stores this immuneACCESS table with in-frame sequences only. Part of the clones is absent; in the studies checked, under half of the shortfall reflects unresolved V genes, and no reason is known for the rest. Clonal size and the V and J genes are those of that table, whereas D and trimming came from the DNA. A total of 200,000 to 300,000 clones appear in this sample, around nine tenths of them only once. The ten top clones hold around 10% of the sample.

Paper-wide results and their limitations: Clinical and demographic metadata were provided uncurated, with the amount varying by source and participant.

A distance of 17 bases separates the germline ends of V and J, which lose 1 base and 0 bases respectively. Spanning cysteine to phenylalanine, the CDR3 consists of 18 amino acids. Kept here is only the CDR3 DNA, which spans 54 bases and is read in frame from base 1. Another Seattle source contributed samples from volunteer blood donors who had recovered from COVID-19. The collaborating institutions used their own protocols to collect whole blood in K2EDTA tubes. For TCRbeta analysis, collaborators shipped samples in one of three forms: frozen whole blood, isolated PBMCs, or DNA extracted from either of those sample types. Remarks on this clone: Its antigen is not yet known. Base qualities are not provided; no much larger clone lies one nucleotide away.

The specimen was peripheral blood. The TCR sequence derives from a man aged 35-49 years who had recovered from COVID-19. Here the chain combines TRBV23-1 and TRBJ2-3; no D gene can be assigned with confidence. TRBV23-1 is flagged as an ORF with uncertain function. The nucleotide sequence reads as follows: TGCGCCAGCAGTCAATTTCCCATGTTGAGCCAAAGCACAGATACGCAGTATTTT. It encodes CASSQFPMLSQSTDTQYF.